The subject of this entry is one T cell receptor (beta chain). Germline CDR1 reads LGHDT; CDR2 reads YNNKEL (reference sequence). Trimming stripped 0 bases from V and 8 bases from J, with 13 bases between. CDR3 size: 15 residues. The sample is drawn from a study of blood T cell repertoires in COVID-19. About the study: T cells, B-cell-depleted T cells, or PBMCs provided the cDNA or gDNA that served as material.

Source study methods: Amplification of reference gene primers was used by the study to estimate nucleated cell counts. The assay was immunoSEQ multiplex PCR, and TCRdb's table has in-frame clones only and misses some. V, J and clone size are taken as reported in that table, and D and trimming were inferred from the DNA itself. The sample comprises 200,000 to 300,000 clones, about 82% of which are singletons, and more than 6% rests with the top ten. This TCR derives from a woman aged 55-70 years with active or convalescent COVID-19. The sequenced sample consisted of peripheral blood. V usage is TRBV3-1 (or the pseudogene TRBV3-2) and J usage is TRBJ2-2; D uncertain. CDR3 residues: CASSQDGPGPGELFF. The DNA of the CDR3 is TGTGCCAGCAGCCAAGATGGCCCAGGCCCGGGGGAGCTGTTTTTT.